This T cell receptor (beta chain) was sequenced during a study of cytotoxic CD8 clonotypes in ibrutinib-treated CLL. Assay used: immunoSEQ multiplex PCR; TCRdb lists only in-frame clones, some missing. The sample carries some 130,000 clones, about 78% recorded once. The clonotype originates from a human donor with chronic lymphocytic leukemia. The material was PBMCs, obtained after 24 months of ibrutinib treatment.

The CDR3 is CASSLMGTTGGTDTQYF. DNA for the CDR3: TGTGCCAGCAGCTTAATGGGGACTACCGGCGGCACAGATACGCAGTATTTT. V gene TRBV7-3 combines with J gene TRBJ2-3; 7 bases match TRBD2. CDR3 size: 17 residues. Germline V CDR1 and CDR2: SGHTA, FQGTGA. V lost 1 base and J lost 1; bases outside the gene matches: 8.